These 17 T cell receptor beta chains share one sample of origin, sequenced in a study of PD-L1 blockade in urothelial cancer (TCRdb year 2017). The library was generated by the immunoSEQ multiplex PCR assay. This is the immuneACCESS table as TCRdb keeps it, with only in-frame sequences that have V and J called. A part of the clones is gone; compared with another copy, unresolved V genes explain less than half, and the rest is unexplained. The table for this sample lists 40,000 to 50,000 clones; roughly 78% of them were counted only once. Of the sample, roughly 13% is held by the ten largest clones. The meaning of the sample's time point label: peripheral blood 6 weeks after treatment start. Sequenced here: PBMCs, sampled around atezolizumab (anti-PD-L1) treatment. The receptor source for this set is a man aged 55 to 70 with urothelial cancer.

The rearrangement joins TRBV5-4 to TRBJ2-1; D possibly corresponds to TRBD1 (6 bases). CDR3 length equals 13 residues. The V gene's germline CDR1 is SGHNT and CDR2 YYREEE (reference sequence). V shed 0 bases and J shed 9 bases, with 10 bases lying between them. The CDR3 DNA is TGTGCCAGCAGCTTGGGGACAGCCGGTGAGCAGTTCTTC. Its translation: CASSLGTAGEQFF.

This chain connects TRBV25-1 to TRBJ1-2; the D gene is possibly TRBD1 (6 bases). The CDR3 is 15 residues long. Trimming removed 1 base from V and 6 bases from J, with 15 bases in between. Germline V gives CDR1 MGHDK, CDR2 SYGVNS. The DNA for the CDR3 is TGTGCCAGCAGTGAATTTAGGCAGGGGCTGGATGGCTACACCTTC. Translated, it gives CASSEFRQGLDGYTF.

There are a few counts of this clone. The chain links TRBV7-9 to TRBJ1-1, with D possibly matching TRBD1 (5 bases). The V end was cut by 5 bases, the J end by 10 bases, with 8 bases between. The CDR3 contains 10 residues. Germline V gene lookup returns CDR1 SEHNR and CDR2 FQNEAQ (reference sequence). The CDR3 coding sequence is TGTGCCAGCAGCGGGGCATCAGCTTTCTTT. It translates to CASSGASAFF.

The chain links TRBV5-4 to TRBJ2-3; D possibly corresponds to TRBD1 (5 bases). Trimming took 0 bases from V and 3 from J, leaving 5 bases between them. Germline V gene sequence: CDR1 SGHNT, CDR2 YYREEE (reference sequence). The length of the CDR3 is 13 residues. The CDR3 sequence: CASSLAGTDTQYF. In DNA, the CDR3 is TGTGCCAGCAGCTTGGCAGGGACAGATACGCAGTATTTT. The whole variable domain, filled in from reference TRBV5-4 and TRBJ2-3, reads ETGVTQSPTHLIKTRGQQVTLRCSSQSGHNTVSWYQQALGQGPQFIFQYYREEENGRGNFPPRFSGLQFPNYSSELNVNALELDDSALYLCASSLAGTDTQYFGPGTRLTVL.

V is TRBV7-8 and J is TRBJ2-2; 8 nucleotides align to TRBD2. J lost 5 bases, V lost 4 bases, and 9 bases had no gene match. This CDR3 contains 16 residues. The germline V gene has CDR1 SGHVS and CDR2 FQNEAQ. The CDR3 sequence: CASSSLGSGVTGELFF. In DNA form, the CDR3 reads TGTGCCAGCAGCTCCCTCGGTAGCGGGGTGACCGGGGAGCTGTTTTTT.

The rearrangement joins TRBV19 to TRBJ2-1; maybe TRBD2 (6 bases). The V and J ends lost 7 bases and 2 bases respectively, with 12 bases between them. CDR1 is LNHDA, CDR2 SQIVND, per germline (reference sequence). The CDR3 loop spans 14 amino acids. The CDR3 spells CASTGGLTYNEQFF. CDR3 coding DNA: TGTGCCAGTACTGGGGGACTCACCTACAATGAGCAGTTCTTC.

The V gene is TRBV7-2, the J gene TRBJ2-2; maybe TRBD2 (6 bases). Germline CDR1 and CDR2: SGHTA and FQGNSA. The CDR3 is made up of 16 amino acids. V was pared by 6 bases and J by 1 base, with 15 bases between. CDR3 amino acids: CASSFSGTLNTGELFF. CDR3 bases: TGTGCCAGCAGTTTCTCCGGGACTCTGAACACCGGGGAGCTGTTTTTT.

The count of this clone is one. The CDR3 bases are TGTGCCAGCAGCCCTCAGGGGCAGCGCAATCAGCCCCAGCATTTT. Translating it yields CASSPQGQRNQPQHF. The V gene is TRBV27, the J gene TRBJ1-5; TRBD1 is a possible D gene (6 bases). CDR3 length: 15 residues. In germline, CDR1 is MNHEY, CDR2 SMNVEV (reference sequence). The V gene lost 6 bases and the J gene lost 2 bases, with 14 bases spanning the gap.

The rearrangement uses TRBV5-1 and TRBJ2-3; D call uncertain. V lost 0 bases, J lost 1 base, and 6 bases lay in between. Germline V gene data show CDR1 as SGHRS and CDR2 as YFSETQ. The CDR3 extends over 14 amino acids. The CDR3 here is CASSLAGRTDTQYF. DNA for the CDR3: TGCGCCAGCAGCTTGGCGGGTCGCACAGATACGCAGTATTTT.

This chain links TRBV19 with TRBJ1-5, with a tentative D call TRBD1 (5 bases). Germline V lookup: CDR1 LNHDA, CDR2 SQIVND (reference sequence). Trimming took off 5 bases at V and 7 bases at J, with 15 bases between the two ends. The CDR3 spans 14 residues. Here the CDR3 DNA reads TGTGCCAGTAGTGACGGGACTATGGACCAGCCCCAGCATTTT. This sequence encodes CASSDGTMDQPQHF.

V and J are TRBV19 and TRBJ1-5; TRBD1 is a possible D gene (5 bases). CDR1 and CDR2 from the germline V gene are LNHDA and SQIVND (reference sequence). The length of the CDR3 is 14 residues. The germline V and J ends were trimmed by 6 bases and 1 base, with 10 bases remaining between them. The CDR3 DNA follows: TGTGCCAGTAGGGGGCGTGGAAGCAATCAGCCCCAGCATTTT. It specifies CASRGRGSNQPQHF.

This clone was seen once. V gene TRBV6-1 combines with J gene TRBJ1-3; D is undetermined. The length of the CDR3 is 15 residues. Germline V gene lookup returns CDR1 MNHNS and CDR2 SASEGT. The V gene lost 7 bases and the J gene lost 2 bases, with 15 bases spanning the gap. CDR3 nucleotides: TGTGCCAGCACCCCGGAACAGTGGACTGGAAACACCATATATTTT. Amino acids: CASTPEQWTGNTIYF.

The chain is built from TRBV5-1 and TRBJ2-1; TRBD2 matches 15 bases. From germline, CDR1 is SGHRS and CDR2 YFSETQ. Losses at the gene ends were 4 bases for V and 6 bases for J; bases not matched to a gene: 5. The CDR3 is made up of 16 amino acids. CDR3 DNA: TGCGCCAGCAGCGGGGGGACTAGCGGGAGGACCAATGAGCAGTTCTTC. Amino acid sequence: CASSGGTSGRTNEQFF.

The rearrangement joins TRBV5-1 to TRBJ2-6; 9 nucleotides line up with TRBD1. The CDR3 totals 16 residues. V trimming: 2 bases; J trimming: 4 bases; junction bases outside the gene matches: 4. Germline V gene data show CDR1 as SGHRS and CDR2 as YFSETQ. CDR3 sequence: CASSLTGGEGANVLTF. CDR3 sequence (DNA): TGCGCCAGCAGCTTAACAGGGGGCGAGGGGGCCAACGTCCTGACTTTC.

In this sample, this clone turned up a few times. The chain carries TRBV5-5 and TRBJ1-1; no clear D. The CDR3 totals 16 residues. Trimming removed 4 bases at V and 1 base at J, with 17 bases between. CDR1 is SGHKS, CDR2 YYEKEE, per germline (reference sequence). CDR3 loop: CASSPTPQLRNTEAFF. Written as DNA, the CDR3 is TGTGCCAGCAGCCCCACACCACAATTACGGAACACTGAAGCTTTCTTT. The variable domain in full, with the rest retrieved from reference TRBV5-5 and TRBJ1-1, is DAGVTQSPTHLIKTRGQQVTLRCSPISGHKSVSWYQQVLGQGPQFIFQYYEKEERGRGNFPDRFSARQFPNYSSELNVNALLLGDSALYLCASSPTPQLRNTEAFFGQGTRLTVV.

This clone was seen a few times. This chain joins TRBV28 and TRBJ1-5; perhaps TRBD1 as D (5 bases). The V gene lost 1 base and the J gene lost 5 bases, with 12 bases spanning the gap. This CDR3 comprises 15 residues. Germline CDR1 and CDR2: MDHEN and SYDVKM. In DNA, the CDR3 is TGTGCCAGCAGTTTATATCAGGGCCCCTATCAGCCCCAGCATTTT. It yields the protein CASSLYQGPYQPQHF. Looking up the rest from reference TRBV28 and TRBJ1-5 gives the full variable domain: DVKVTQSSRYLVKRTGEKVFLECVQDMDHENMFWYRQDPGLGLRLIYFSYDVKMKEKGDIPEGYSVSREKKERFSLILESASTNQTSMYLCASSLYQGPYQPQHFGDGTRLSIL.

This clone appeared once. This chain joins TRBV7-9 and TRBJ2-7; perhaps TRBD2 as D (6 bases). The germline CDR1 and CDR2 sequences are SEHNR and FQNEAQ (reference sequence). The CDR3 has 15 residues. V lost 1 base and J 0 bases, leaving 10 bases between the germline ends. CDR3 bases: TGTGCCAGCAGCTTAGGGGTAGCGGACTCCTACGAGCAGTACTTC. This sequence encodes CASSLGVADSYEQYF.